A single sample gave rise to the 11 T cell receptor beta chains below, sequenced in a study of T cells and Merkel cell carcinoma outcomes. Only in-frame clones appear in the TCRdb table, and some are missing; sequencing was by immunoSEQ multiplex PCR. Among approximately 400 clones, 90% were seen once, and the ten largest hold under 7%. Sequencing was carried out using tumor tissue from Merkel cell carcinoma. Receptor source: a human donor with Merkel cell carcinoma.

As to this clone: Compared with germline, one end of the junction differs, possibly owing to a read error. The genes are TRBV7-9 and TRBJ2-3, with 7 positions matching TRBD1. The CDR3 consists of 14 residues. The germline V gene encodes CDR1 SEHNR and CDR2 FQNEAQ (reference sequence). DNA for the CDR3: TGTGCCAGCAGCCAACTTACAGGGGCCGATATGCAGTATTTT. Protein product: CASSQLTGADMQYF.

The CDR3 sequence is CASSKTGGGNTIYF. The CDR3, as DNA: TGTGCCAGCAGCAAGACAGGGGGTGGAAACACCATATATTTT. The chain is built from TRBV7-9 and TRBJ1-3; TRBD1 agrees at 9 bases. Germline V CDR1 and CDR2: SEHNR, FQNEAQ (reference sequence). This CDR3 region has 14 residues. Germline trimming cut 5 bases from V and 3 bases from J; bases unmatched to any gene: 2.

V gene TRBV7-3 combines with J gene TRBJ2-5; D might be TRBD1 (6 bases). The CDR3 extends over 15 amino acids. The V end lost 2 bases, the J end lost 9 bases, and 19 bases lay between the germline ends. Germline CDR1 and CDR2: SGHTA and FQGTGA. The chain's CDR3 is CASSLGASGQGPQYF. The DNA of the CDR3 is TGTGCCAGCAGCTTAGGGGCCTCGGGACAAGGTCCCCAGTACTTC. Combining the CDR3 with reference TRBV7-3 and TRBJ2-5 gives the whole variable domain GAGVSQTPSNKVTEKGKYVELRCDPISGHTALYWYRQSLGQGPEFLIYFQGTGAADDSGLPNDRFFAVRPEGSVSTLKIQRTERGDSAVYLCASSLGASGQGPQYFGPGTRLLVL.

V and J are TRBV9 and TRBJ2-3; tentatively, D is TRBD1 (6 bases). From germline, CDR1 is SGDLS and CDR2 YYNGEE. Trimming took 4 bases from V and 3 from J, leaving 12 bases between them. The CDR3 is 14 residues long. This CDR3 is CASSQGPRTDTQYF. CDR3 DNA sequence: TGTGCCAGCAGCCAGGGGCCGCGGACAGATACGCAGTATTTT. The complete variable domain, with remaining parts taken from reference TRBV9 and TRBJ2-3, reads DSGVTQTPKHLITATGQRVTLRCSPRSGDLSVYWYQQSLDQGLQFLIQYYNGEERAKGNILERFSAQQFPDLHSELNLSSLELGDSALYFCASSQGPRTDTQYFGPGTRLTVL.

The chain employs TRBV9 and TRBJ2-5, with 11 bases matching TRBD2. The J call may be wrong; the DNA end is better matched by TRBJ2-7. The CDR3 covers 17 residues. CDR1 and CDR2 (germline): SGDLS, YYNGEE. CDR3 DNA: TGTGCCAGCAGCCGGGGACTAGCGGCAACTCCGACGTACGAGCAGTACTTC. Amino acids: CASSRGLAATPTYEQYF.

The rearrangement links TRBV7-2 to TRBJ2-7, with 7 positions matching TRBD1. The CDR3 is made up of 14 amino acids. Per germline, CDR1 SGHTA and CDR2 FQGNSA. V lost 3 bases and J lost 0; bases outside the gene matches: 2. DNA of the CDR3: TGTGCCAGCAGCTTGGACAGGAGCTCCTACGAGCAGTACTTC. It translates to CASSLDRSSYEQYF.

The V gene is TRBV6-1, the J gene TRBJ1-4; D is perhaps TRBD1 (6 bases). CDR3 length equals 14 residues. With 5 bases removed from V and 5 bases from J, the gap between germline ends came to 12 bases. Germline V CDR1 and CDR2: MNHNS, SASEGT. The CDR3 sequence is CASSTGLENEKLFF. The DNA for the CDR3 is TGTGCCAGCAGTACAGGGTTAGAAAATGAAAAACTGTTTTTT.

This chain connects TRBV15 to TRBJ2-1; weak D call: TRBD1 (5 bases). The CDR3 covers 17 residues. Trimming cost V 0 bases and J 5 bases, with 17 bases left between them. Germline-derived CDR1 and CDR2 are LNHNV and YYDKDF (reference sequence). CDR3 region: CATSRDMAAGLDNEQFF. The CDR3 nucleotides are TGTGCCACCAGCAGAGATATGGCGGCAGGGTTAGACAATGAGCAGTTCTTC.

This clone has just one count. V is TRBV30 and J is TRBJ2-7; D might be TRBD1 or TRBD2, each matching 5 bases. Looked up from germline, CDR1 is GTSNPN and CDR2 is SVGIG (reference sequence). Trimming took 1 base from V and 2 from J, leaving 9 bases between them. The CDR3 is made up of 13 amino acids. The DNA of the CDR3 is TGTGCCTGGAGTGGAAGGGACCCCTACGAGCAGTACTTC. Translating it yields CAWSGRDPYEQYF.

V gene TRBV5-1 combines with J gene TRBJ1-1; 9 bases agree with TRBD1. Losses at the gene ends were 3 bases for V and 0 bases for J; bases not matched to a gene: 3. Germline V gene lookup returns CDR1 SGHRS and CDR2 YFSETQ. This CDR3 has 15 residues. CDR3 loop: CASSWTGELNTEAFF. The CDR3 bases are TGCGCCAGCAGCTGGACAGGGGAGCTGAACACTGAAGCTTTCTTT.

Regarding this clone: The junction departs from germline at one end; a sequencing error may be responsible. The rearrangement links TRBV19 to TRBJ2-7; the D is unclear. CDR3 length: 14 residues. CDR1 LNHDA and CDR2 SQIVND come from the germline V gene (reference sequence). CDR3 bases: TGTGCCAGTAATATAGGTCCCGGTTCCTACGAGCAGTACTTC. This sequence encodes CASNIGPGSYEQYF.